This TCR beta chain stems from a study of cytomegalovirus exposure and HLA in healthy donors. 60 Vbeta and 13 Jbeta primers were used in PCR. TCRdb keeps only in-frame clones here, not all; method: immunoSEQ multiplex PCR. Found here are under 150,000 clones, more than 70% of them singletons; the top ten hold 1% to 1.5%. V gave up 0 bases and J gave up 3 bases, with 13 bases separating them. The V gene's germline CDR1 is SGHDT and CDR2 YYEEEE. The CDR3 runs 15 residues. This chain links TRBV5-6 with TRBJ2-7; no clear D gene. Sequences were obtained from PBMCs. The TCR was taken from a male donor in good health and CMV-seropositive. The CDR3, as DNA: TGTGCCAGCAGCTTGGGAGGCGACGGTTTCTACGAGCAGTACTTC. As protein: CASSLGGDGFYEQYF.